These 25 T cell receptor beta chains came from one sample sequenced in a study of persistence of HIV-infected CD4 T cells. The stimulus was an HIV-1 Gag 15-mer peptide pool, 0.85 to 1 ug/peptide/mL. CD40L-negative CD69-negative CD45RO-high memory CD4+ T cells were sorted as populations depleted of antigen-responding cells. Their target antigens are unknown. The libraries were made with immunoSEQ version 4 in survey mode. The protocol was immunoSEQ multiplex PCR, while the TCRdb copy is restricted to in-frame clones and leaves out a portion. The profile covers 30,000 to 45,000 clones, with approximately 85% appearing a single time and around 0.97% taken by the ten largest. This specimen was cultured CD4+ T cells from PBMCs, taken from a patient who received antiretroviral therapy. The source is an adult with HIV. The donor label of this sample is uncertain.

CDR3 region: CASSPNSGNTIYF. The DNA for the CDR3 is TGTGCCAGTAGTCCCAACTCTGGAAACACCATATATTTT. The rearrangement joins TRBV19 to TRBJ1-3; no clear D gene. The CDR3 is made up of 13 amino acids. The germline gives CDR1 LNHDA, CDR2 SQIVND (reference sequence). The germline V and J ends were trimmed by 5 bases and 0 bases, with 5 bases remaining between them.

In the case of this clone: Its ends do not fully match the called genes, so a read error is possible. The CDR3 sequence is CASSRGIF. In nucleotides, the CDR3 is TGCGCCAGCAGTCGAGGGATTTTT. This chain joins TRBV23-1 and TRBJ1-4; no clear D gene. TRBV23-1 counts as an open reading frame of uncertain function. The CDR3 covers 8 residues.

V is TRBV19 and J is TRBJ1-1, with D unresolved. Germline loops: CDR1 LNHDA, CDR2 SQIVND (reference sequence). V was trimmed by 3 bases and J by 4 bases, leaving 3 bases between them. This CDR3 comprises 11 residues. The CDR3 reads CASSIFTEAFF. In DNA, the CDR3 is TGTGCCAGTAGTATCTTCACTGAAGCTTTCTTT.

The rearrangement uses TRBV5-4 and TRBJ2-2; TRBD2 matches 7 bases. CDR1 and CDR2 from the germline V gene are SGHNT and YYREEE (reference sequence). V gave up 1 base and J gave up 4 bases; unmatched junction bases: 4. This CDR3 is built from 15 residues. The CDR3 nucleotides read TGTGCCAGCAGCTTGCAAGGCGGGGGCACCGGGGAGCTGTTTTTT. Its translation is CASSLQGGGTGELFF.

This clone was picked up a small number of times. CDR3 protein: CASSPSQPYNEQFF. The CDR3 DNA sequence: TGTGCCAGCAGCCCGTCGCAACCTTACAATGAGCAGTTCTTC. This chain links TRBV7-8 with TRBJ2-1; D unclear. Trimming left V 5 bases short and J 4 bases short, with 12 bases between. Germline V gene lookup returns CDR1 SGHVS and CDR2 FQNEAQ. The CDR3 is 14 amino acids. The whole variable domain, remainder taken from reference TRBV7-8 and TRBJ2-1, is GAGVSQSPRYKVAKRGQDVALRCDPISGHVSLFWYQQALGQGPEFLTYFQNEAQLDKSGLPSDRFFAERPEGSVSTLKIQRTQQEDSAVYLCASSPSQPYNEQFFGPGTRLTVL.

This CDR3 reads CASRQPGRYGYTF. The CDR3 DNA reads TGTGCCAGCAGGCAGCCGGGACGATATGGCTACACCTTC. V usage is TRBV6-5 and J usage is TRBJ1-2; D perhaps matches TRBD1 (5 bases). Germline values: CDR1 MNHEY, CDR2 SVGAGI. The ends were cut back, 6 bases at V and 5 bases at J, with 13 bases in the middle. This CDR3 has 13 residues.

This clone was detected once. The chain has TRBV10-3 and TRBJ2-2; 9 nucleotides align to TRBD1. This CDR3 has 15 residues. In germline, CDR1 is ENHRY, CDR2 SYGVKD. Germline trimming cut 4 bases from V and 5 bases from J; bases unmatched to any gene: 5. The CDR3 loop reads CAISGRGQGTGELFF. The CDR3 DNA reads TGTGCCATCAGTGGCCGGGGACAGGGTACCGGGGAGCTGTTTTTT.

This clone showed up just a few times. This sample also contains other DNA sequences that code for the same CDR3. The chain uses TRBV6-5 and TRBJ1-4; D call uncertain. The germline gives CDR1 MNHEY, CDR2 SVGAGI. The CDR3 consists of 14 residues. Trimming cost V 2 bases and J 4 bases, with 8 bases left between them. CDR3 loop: CASSYGQHNEKLFF. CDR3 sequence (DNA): TGTGCCAGCAGTTACGGGCAGCATAATGAAAAACTGTTTTTT.

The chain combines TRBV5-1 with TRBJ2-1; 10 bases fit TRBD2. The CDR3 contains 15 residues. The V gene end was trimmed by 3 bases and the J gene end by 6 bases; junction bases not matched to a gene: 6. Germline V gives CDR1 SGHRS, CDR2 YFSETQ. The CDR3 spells CASSYLAGASNEQFF. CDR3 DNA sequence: TGCGCCAGCAGCTATCTAGCGGGAGCATCCAATGAGCAGTTCTTC.

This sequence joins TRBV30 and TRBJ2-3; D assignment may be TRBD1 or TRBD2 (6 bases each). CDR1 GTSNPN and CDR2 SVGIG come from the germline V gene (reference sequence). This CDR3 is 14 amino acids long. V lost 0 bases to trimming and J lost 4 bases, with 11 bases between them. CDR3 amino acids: CAWSVQGGADTQYF. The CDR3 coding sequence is TGTGCCTGGAGTGTACAGGGCGGGGCAGATACGCAGTATTTT.

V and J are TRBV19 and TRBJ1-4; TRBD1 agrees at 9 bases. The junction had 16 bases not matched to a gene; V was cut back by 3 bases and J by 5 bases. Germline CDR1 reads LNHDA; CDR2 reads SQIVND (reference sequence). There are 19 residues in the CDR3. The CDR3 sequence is CASSIYMGTGMIENEKLFF. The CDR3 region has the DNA TGTGCCAGTAGTATTTATATGGGGACAGGGATGATTGAGAATGAAAAACTGTTTTTT. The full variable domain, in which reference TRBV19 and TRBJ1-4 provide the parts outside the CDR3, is DGGITQSPKYLFRKEGQNVTLSCEQNLNHDAMYWYRQDPGQGLRLIYYSQIVNDFQKGDIAEGYSVSREKKESFPLTVTSAQKNPTAFYLCASSIYMGTGMIENEKLFFGSGTQLSVL.

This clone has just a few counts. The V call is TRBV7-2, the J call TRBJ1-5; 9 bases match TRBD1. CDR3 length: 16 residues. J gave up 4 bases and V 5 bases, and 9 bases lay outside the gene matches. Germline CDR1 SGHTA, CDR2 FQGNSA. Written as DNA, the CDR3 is TGTGCCAGCAGCCGGGACAGGGACCTCTCGAATCAGCCCCAGCATTTT. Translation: CASSRDRDLSNQPQHF.

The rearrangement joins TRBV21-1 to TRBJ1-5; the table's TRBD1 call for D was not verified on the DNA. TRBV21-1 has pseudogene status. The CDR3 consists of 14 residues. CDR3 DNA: TGTGCCAGCAGCAAGGACAGGGCGGATCAGCCCCAGCATTTT. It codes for CASSKDRADQPQHF.

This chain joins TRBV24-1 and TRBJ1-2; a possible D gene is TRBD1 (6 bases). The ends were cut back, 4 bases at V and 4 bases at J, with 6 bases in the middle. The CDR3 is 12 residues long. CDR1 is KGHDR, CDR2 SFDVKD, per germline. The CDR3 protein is CATSDRGYGYTF. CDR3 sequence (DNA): TGTGCCACCAGTGACAGGGGCTATGGCTACACCTTC.

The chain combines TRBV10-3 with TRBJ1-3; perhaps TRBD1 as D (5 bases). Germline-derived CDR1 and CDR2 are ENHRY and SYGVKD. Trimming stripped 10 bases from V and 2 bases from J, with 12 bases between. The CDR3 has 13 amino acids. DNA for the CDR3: TGTGCCACCACCCAGGGAACTGGAAACACCATATATTTT. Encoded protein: CATTQGTGNTIYF.

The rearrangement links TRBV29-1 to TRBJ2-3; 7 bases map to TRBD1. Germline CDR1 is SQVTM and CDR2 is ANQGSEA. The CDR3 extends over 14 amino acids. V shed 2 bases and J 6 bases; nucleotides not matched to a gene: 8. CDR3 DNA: TGCAGCGTTGAAAGTAGGGGGCTATTGGATACGCAGTATTTT. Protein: CSVESRGLLDTQYF.

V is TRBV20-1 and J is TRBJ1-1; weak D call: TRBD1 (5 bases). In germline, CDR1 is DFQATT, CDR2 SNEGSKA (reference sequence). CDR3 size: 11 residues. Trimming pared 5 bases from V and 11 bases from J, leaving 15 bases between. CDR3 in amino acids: CSAGRQLRAFF. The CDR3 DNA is TGCAGTGCTGGACGACAGTTAAGGGCTTTCTTT.

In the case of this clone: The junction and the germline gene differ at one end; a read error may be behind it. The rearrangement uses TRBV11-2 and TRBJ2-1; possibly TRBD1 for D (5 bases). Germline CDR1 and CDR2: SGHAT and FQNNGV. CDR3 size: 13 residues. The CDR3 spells CASSSQGVGERFF. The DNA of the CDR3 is TGTGCCAGCAGCTCCCAAGGGGTCGGTGAGCGGTTCTTC.

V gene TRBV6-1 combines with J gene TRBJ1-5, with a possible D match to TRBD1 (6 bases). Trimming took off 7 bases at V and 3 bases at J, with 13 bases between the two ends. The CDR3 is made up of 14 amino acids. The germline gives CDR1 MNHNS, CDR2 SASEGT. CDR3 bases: TGTGCCAGCACCCTCCAGGGGAACAATCAGCCCCAGCATTTT. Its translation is CASTLQGNNQPQHF.

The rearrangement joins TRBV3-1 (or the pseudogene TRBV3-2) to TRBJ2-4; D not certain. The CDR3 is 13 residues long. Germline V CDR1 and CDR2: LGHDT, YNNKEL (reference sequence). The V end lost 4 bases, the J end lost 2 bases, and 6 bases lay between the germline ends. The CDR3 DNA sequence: TGTGCCAGCAGCCCCCTAACCAAAAACATTCAGTACTTC. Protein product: CASSPLTKNIQYF.

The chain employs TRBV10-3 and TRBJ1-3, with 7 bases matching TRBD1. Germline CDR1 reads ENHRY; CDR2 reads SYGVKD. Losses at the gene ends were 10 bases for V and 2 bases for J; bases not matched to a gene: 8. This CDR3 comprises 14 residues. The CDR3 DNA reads TGTGCCAACCCTGACAGGGAAGCTGGAAACACCATATATTTT. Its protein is CANPDREAGNTIYF.

The CDR3: CASSEQGAATDGYTF. CDR3 DNA sequence: TGCGCCAGCAGCGAACAGGGGGCAGCCACGGATGGCTACACCTTC. The rearrangement links TRBV5-1 to TRBJ1-2, with 9 bases identical to TRBD1. CDR1 SGHRS and CDR2 YFSETQ come from the germline V gene. Germline trimming cut 4 bases from V and 6 bases from J; bases unmatched to any gene: 10. The CDR3 sequence is 15 residues long.

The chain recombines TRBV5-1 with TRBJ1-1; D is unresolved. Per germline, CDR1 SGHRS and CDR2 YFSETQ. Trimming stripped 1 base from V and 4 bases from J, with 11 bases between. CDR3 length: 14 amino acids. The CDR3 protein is CASSLSQVSTEAFF. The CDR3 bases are TGCGCCAGCAGCTTGTCGCAGGTCAGCACTGAAGCTTTCTTT.

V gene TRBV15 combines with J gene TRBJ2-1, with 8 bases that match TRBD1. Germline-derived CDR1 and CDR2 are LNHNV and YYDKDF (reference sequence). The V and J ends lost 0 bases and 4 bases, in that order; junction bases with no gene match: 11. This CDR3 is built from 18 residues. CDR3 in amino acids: CATSREPPDRVLYNEQFF. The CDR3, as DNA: TGTGCCACCAGCAGAGAACCCCCGGACAGGGTTCTATACAATGAGCAGTTCTTC. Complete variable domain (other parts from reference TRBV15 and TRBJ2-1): DAMVIQNPRYQVTQFGKPVTLSCSQTLNHNVMYWYQQKSSQAPKLLFHYYDKDFNNEADTPDNFQSRRPNTSFCFLDIRSPGLGDTAMYLCATSREPPDRVLYNEQFFGPGTRLTVL.

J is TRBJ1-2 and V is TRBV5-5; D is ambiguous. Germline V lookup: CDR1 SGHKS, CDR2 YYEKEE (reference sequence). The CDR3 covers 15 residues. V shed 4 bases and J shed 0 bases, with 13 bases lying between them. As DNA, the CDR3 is TGTGCCAGCAGCCCCCGGACCGCAGCTAACTATGGCTACACCTTC. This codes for CASSPRTAANYGYTF.